The clone carrying this T cell receptor (beta chain) is labeled medium-sized (0.01 to 0.1%). No antigen is known for it. Roughly three months, about 14 weeks, into antiretroviral therapy, follow-up blood was collected. The repertoire came from unfractionated whole blood and reflected all unsorted peripheral T cells. Reverse transcription used 450 to 650 ng RNA and constant-region primers for alpha and beta. Separate chain-specific third strand synthesis with multiplexing indices produced the alpha and beta libraries. Each cDNA molecule was barcoded, and a single primer pair amplified each chain. Each CDR3 protein gets one entry after TCRdb re-called the 5' RACE reads with MiXCR. Of under 8,000 distinct CDR3 sequences in the sample, more than 9% were seen once. This sample was included in a study of HIV-infected patients and healthy controls. Findings of the study overall: Comparisons were complicated because patients and controls had unequal numbers of distinct sequences. During therapy, HIV-associated CDR3s fell significantly in frequency, while CMV-associated CDR3s did not change significantly. In healthy controls, MAIT alpha CDR3s were common; in HIV+ repertoires, severely depleted.

This clonotype originated in an adult with HIV infection. The sample here was blood, taken during antiretroviral therapy.

CDR3 bases: TGTGCCACCAGCAGTAGTCTCTCAGGGGCTGAAGCTTTCTTT. Protein: CATSSSLSGAEAFF. This chain uses TRBV15 with TRBJ1-1, with D maybe TRBD1 (6 bases). The CDR3 covers 14 residues. CDR1 and CDR2 from the germline V gene are LNHNV and YYDKDF (reference sequence). V lost 3 bases, J lost 6 bases, and 14 bases lay in between.